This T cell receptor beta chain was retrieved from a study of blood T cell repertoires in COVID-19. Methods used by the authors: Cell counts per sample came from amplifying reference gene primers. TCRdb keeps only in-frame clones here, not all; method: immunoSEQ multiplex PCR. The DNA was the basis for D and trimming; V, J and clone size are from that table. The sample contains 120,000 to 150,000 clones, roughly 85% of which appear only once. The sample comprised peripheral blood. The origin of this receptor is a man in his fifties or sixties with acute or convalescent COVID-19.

This CDR3 reads CASGQQGKGAQPQHF. CDR3 in DNA: TGTGCCAGCGGCCAACAGGGTAAGGGGGCTCAGCCCCAGCATTTT. The V and J genes are TRBV28 and TRBJ1-5, with TRBD1 matching 7 bases. This CDR3 has 15 amino acids. The V segment lost 8 bases and the J segment 6 bases; nucleotides outside the gene matches: 13. The germline gives CDR1 MDHEN, CDR2 SYDVKM.